This TCR beta chain was observed in a study of CD8+ T cells in alopecia areata. A note on this clone: Its specificity is not known.

The study, taken as a whole, reports: Tofacitinib significantly reduced both scalp clonality and expanded CD8+ clones among the top 100. The study found higher clonality in lesional than normal scalp, especially in alopecia totalis/universalis.

RNA was extracted and reverse transcribed into cDNA as the sequencing template. The repertoire was sequenced with immunoSEQ multiplex PCR; TCRdb's copy has only in-frame clones and lacks some. The sample carries some 200,000 clones, approximately 60% recorded once. Regarding treatment: oral pan-JAK inhibitor, 5-10 mg twice daily. The TCR sequence derives from a human donor with alopecia areata. The specimen comprised CD4+ T cells sorted from blood, sampled at week 4, from a patient treated with tofacitinib.

In nucleotides, the CDR3 is TGTGCCAGCAGCTTAGACGGCAGGGGGGGCGAGCAGTACTTC. Amino acids: CASSLDGRGGEQYF. The rearrangement joins TRBV7-9 to TRBJ2-7; D might be TRBD1 or TRBD2, each matching 7 bases. The germline V gene has CDR1 SEHNR and CDR2 FQNEAQ (reference sequence). The V and J ends lost 1 base and 6 bases respectively, with 13 bases between them. CDR3 length equals 14 residues.